Included here is one T cell receptor (beta chain) sequence, with context. TCRdb re-analysed the RT-PCR reads in MiXCR, keeping a single row per CDR3 protein. This table has roughly 500,000 distinct CDR3 sequences, under 30% appearing once. The data originate from a study of response to subunit inactivated influenza vaccine. Germline lookup yields CDR1 WNHNN and CDR2 SYGVQD (reference sequence). Between the trimmed V and J ends, which lost 2 bases and 8 bases, there was a span of 10 bases. The CDR3 is 13 residues long. These sequences were also reported in another study, on T cells expressing NK-cell markers. That report adds: TCR beta libraries carry UMIs added by 5'RACE template switching.

This TCR was recovered from a man aged 45-60 years who received an inactivated influenza vaccine. The sample consisted of CD4+ T cells sorted from PBMCs, taken 11 to 12 days after vaccination. V and J are TRBV10-1 and TRBJ2-4; D uncertain. The CDR3 DNA reads as TGCGCCAGCAGTGAGGGAACCGGTGACATTCAGTACTTC. This sequence encodes CASSEGTGDIQYF.